This TCR beta chain was documented in a study of CD8+ T cells in alopecia areata. The study's findings and limits: Mice gave a clearer picture of TCR sharing than patients did, possibly for HLA-related reasons.

Trimming stripped 6 bases from V and 6 bases from J, with 21 bases between. The CDR3 runs to 15 residues. CDR1 and CDR2 from the germline V gene are MDHEN and SYDVKM. Alopecia areata patients gave lesional scalp punch biopsies and peripheral blood samples. Extraction of RNA preceded its reverse transcription into cDNA, which served as the sequencing template. Method: immunoSEQ multiplex PCR; TCRdb's copy keeps in-frame clones and lacks some. This sample yields 70,000 to 95,000 clones, of which 45% to 60% are seen a single time; roughly 5.6% belongs to the top ten. A remark on this clone: Its antigen is not known.

The sequence came from a human donor with alopecia areata. Input material: NKG2D-high CD8+ T cells sorted from blood. The chain employs TRBV28 and TRBJ2-7, with D maybe TRBD1 (6 bases). CDR3 sequence reads: CASSSSQGLSGEQYF. The CDR3 DNA sequence: TGTGCCAGCAGCTCCTCTCAGGGGTTGAGCGGCGAGCAGTACTTC.